The T cell receptor beta chain described here comes from a study of early stage breast cancer tumors. Overall study context: Of around 16 invasive breast tumors, about a dozen were hormone receptor-positive, HER2-negative. Study results and caveats: Enriched TCRB sequences shared across patients were mostly commonly generated sequences.

The CDR3 covers 14 residues. The trim removed 6 bases at V and 5 bases at J, leaving 7 bases unmatched. Germline V CDR1 and CDR2: MNHNY, SVGAGI (reference sequence). Sequenced by immunoSEQ multiplex PCR; TCRdb stores in-frame clones only, minus some. The sample has nearly 11,000 clones, approximately 78% seen once; the top ten hold 22%. Of note for this clone: The antigen is not known.

Sequencing input: breast tumor tissue. The clonotype was recovered from a person aged 35-50 years with breast cancer. This chain joins TRBV6-6 and TRBJ2-5; 9 nucleotides align to TRBD1. The CDR3 coding sequence is TGTGCCAGCAGCCTCACAGGGGGCAGCGAGACCCAGTACTTC. Amino acid sequence: CASSLTGGSETQYF.